This T cell receptor beta chain emerged from a study of blood T cell repertoires in COVID-19. Repertoires were generated with immunoSEQ multiplex PCR, while TCRdb's copy carries only in-frame clones and drops some. The sample has approximately 97,000 clones, 70% to 90% seen once. Germline trimming cut 3 bases from V and 5 bases from J; bases unmatched to any gene: 7. The germline V gene has CDR1 KGHDR and CDR2 SFDVKD. CDR3 length equals 17 residues. This clonotype originated in a man in his fifties or sixties with active COVID-19. Sequenced input: peripheral blood. The chain links TRBV24-1 to TRBJ2-3; TRBD2 matches 13 bases. Written as DNA, the CDR3 is TGTGCCACCAGTGATAGAGGACTAGCGGGGGAGGGAGATACGCAGTATTTT. This translates into CATSDRGLAGEGDTQYF.